This T cell receptor (beta chain) is from a study of HIV-infected patients and healthy controls. The germline gives CDR1 MNHEY, CDR2 SVGEGT. This CDR3 is 13 amino acids long. Trimming left V 5 bases short and J 7 bases short, with 12 bases between. TCRdb used MiXCR to reprocess the 5' RACE reads, holding one entry per CDR3 protein. The repertoire holds tens of thousands of distinct CDR3 sequences, about 17% seen once, with 5.5% to 6% in the top ten. Specimen: CD4+ T cells from blood. This chain links TRBV6-2 or TRBV6-3 with TRBJ2-4; D remains ambiguous. The receptor was derived from a human donor in good health. CDR3 sequence (DNA): TGTGCCAGCAGTCCACCCCCTGCGAACATTCAGTACTTC. Residues: CASSPPPANIQYF.